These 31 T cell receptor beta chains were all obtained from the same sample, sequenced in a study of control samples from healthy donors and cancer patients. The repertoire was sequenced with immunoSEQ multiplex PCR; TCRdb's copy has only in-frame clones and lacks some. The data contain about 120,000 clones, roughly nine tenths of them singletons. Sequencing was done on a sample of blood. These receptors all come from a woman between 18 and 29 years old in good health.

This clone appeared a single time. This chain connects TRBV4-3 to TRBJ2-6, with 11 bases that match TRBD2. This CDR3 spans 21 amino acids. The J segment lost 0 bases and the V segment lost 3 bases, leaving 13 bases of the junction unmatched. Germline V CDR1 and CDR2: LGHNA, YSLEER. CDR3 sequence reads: CASSHYLPSGGSFSGANVLTF. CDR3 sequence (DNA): TGCGCCAGCAGCCACTACCTCCCTAGCGGGGGGTCCTTCTCTGGGGCCAACGTCCTGACTTTC.

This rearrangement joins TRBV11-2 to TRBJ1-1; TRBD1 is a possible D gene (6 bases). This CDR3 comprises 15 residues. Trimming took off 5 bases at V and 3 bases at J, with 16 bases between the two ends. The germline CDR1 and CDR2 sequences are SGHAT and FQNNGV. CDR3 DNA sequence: TGTGCCAGCAGCAGCAACCAGGGGCGAGACACTGAAGCTTTCTTT. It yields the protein CASSSNQGRDTEAFF.

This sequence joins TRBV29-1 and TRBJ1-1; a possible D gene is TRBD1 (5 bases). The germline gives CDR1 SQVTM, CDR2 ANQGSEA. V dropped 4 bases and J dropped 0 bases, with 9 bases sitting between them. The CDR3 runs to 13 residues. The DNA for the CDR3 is TGCAGCGTTGTAAGACAGTTGAACACTGAAGCTTTCTTT. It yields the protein CSVVRQLNTEAFF.

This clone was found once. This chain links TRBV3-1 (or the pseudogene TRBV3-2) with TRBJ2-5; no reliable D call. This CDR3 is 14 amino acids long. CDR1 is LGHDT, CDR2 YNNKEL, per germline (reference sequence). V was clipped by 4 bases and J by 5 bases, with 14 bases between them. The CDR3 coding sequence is TGTGCCAGCAGCCCCTCGACTGTCTTGGAGACCCAGTACTTC. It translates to CASSPSTVLETQYF.

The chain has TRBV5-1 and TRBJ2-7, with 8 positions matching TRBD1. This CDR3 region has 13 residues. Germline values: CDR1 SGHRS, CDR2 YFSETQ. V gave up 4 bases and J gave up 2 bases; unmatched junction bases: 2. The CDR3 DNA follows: TGCGCCAGCAGCCAACAGGGGGCCTACGAGCAGTACTTC. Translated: CASSQQGAYEQYF.

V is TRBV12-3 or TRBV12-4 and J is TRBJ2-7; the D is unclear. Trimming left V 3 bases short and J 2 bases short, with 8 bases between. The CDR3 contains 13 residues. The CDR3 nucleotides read TGTGCCAGCAGTTTCGGCAGTCCCTACGAGCAGTACTTC. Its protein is CASSFGSPYEQYF.

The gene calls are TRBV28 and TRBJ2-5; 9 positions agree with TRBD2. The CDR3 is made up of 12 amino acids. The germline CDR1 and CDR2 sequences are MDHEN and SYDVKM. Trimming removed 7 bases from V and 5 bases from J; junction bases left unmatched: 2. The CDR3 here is CASKSGRETQYF. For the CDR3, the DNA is TGTGCCAGCAAGAGCGGGAGGGAGACCCAGTACTTC.

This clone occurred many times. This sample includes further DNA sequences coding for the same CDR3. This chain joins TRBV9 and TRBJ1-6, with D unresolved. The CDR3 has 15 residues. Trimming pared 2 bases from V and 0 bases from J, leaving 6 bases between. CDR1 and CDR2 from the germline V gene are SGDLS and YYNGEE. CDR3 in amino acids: CASSVGSSYNSPLHF. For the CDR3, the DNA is TGTGCCAGCAGCGTCGGGAGCTCCTATAATTCACCCCTCCACTTT.

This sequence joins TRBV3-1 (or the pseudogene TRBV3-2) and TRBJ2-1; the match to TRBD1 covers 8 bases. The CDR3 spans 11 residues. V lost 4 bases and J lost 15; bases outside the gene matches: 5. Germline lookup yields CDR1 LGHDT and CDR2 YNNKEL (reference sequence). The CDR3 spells CASSRGQEGFF. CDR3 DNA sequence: TGTGCCAGCAGCCGGGGACAGGAGGGGTTCTTC.

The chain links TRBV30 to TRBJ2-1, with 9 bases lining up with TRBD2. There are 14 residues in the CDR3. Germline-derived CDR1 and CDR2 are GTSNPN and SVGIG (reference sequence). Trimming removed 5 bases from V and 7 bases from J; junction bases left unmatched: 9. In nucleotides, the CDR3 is TGTGCCTGGGCGGGAGGGCTAGCGGTGAATGAGCAGTTCTTC. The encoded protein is CAWAGGLAVNEQFF.

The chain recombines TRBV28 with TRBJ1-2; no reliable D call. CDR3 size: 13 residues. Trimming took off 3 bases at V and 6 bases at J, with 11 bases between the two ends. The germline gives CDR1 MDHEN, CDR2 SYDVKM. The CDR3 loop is CASSFGAGNGYTF. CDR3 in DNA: TGTGCCAGCAGTTTTGGTGCCGGGAATGGCTACACCTTC.

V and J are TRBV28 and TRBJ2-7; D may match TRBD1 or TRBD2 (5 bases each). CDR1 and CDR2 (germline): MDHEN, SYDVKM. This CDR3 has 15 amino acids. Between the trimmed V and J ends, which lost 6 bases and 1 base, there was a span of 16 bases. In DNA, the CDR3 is TGTGCCAGCAGCTCGGGGCAGGGCTTTTCCTACGAGCAGTACTTC. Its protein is CASSSGQGFSYEQYF. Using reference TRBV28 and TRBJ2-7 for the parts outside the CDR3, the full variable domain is DVKVTQSSRYLVKRTGEKVFLECVQDMDHENMFWYRQDPGLGLRLIYFSYDVKMKEKGDIPEGYSVSREKKERFSLILESASTNQTSMYLCASSSGQGFSYEQYFGPGTRLTVT.

The CDR3 coding sequence is TGTGCCAGCAGCTCGAGTATCGCCGGGGAGCTGTTTTTT. It codes for CASSSSIAGELFF. This chain uses TRBV7-8 with TRBJ2-2; D is uncertain. Trimming left V 4 bases short and J 6 bases short, with 9 bases between. The CDR3 contains 13 residues. The germline CDR1 and CDR2 sequences are SGHVS and FQNEAQ.

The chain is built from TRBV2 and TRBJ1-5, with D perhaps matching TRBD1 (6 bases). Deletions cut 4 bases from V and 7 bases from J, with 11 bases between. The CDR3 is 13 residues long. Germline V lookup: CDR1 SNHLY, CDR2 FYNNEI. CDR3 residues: CASSGGHRQPQHF. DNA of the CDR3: TGTGCCAGCAGTGGGGGGCATCGGCAGCCCCAGCATTTT.

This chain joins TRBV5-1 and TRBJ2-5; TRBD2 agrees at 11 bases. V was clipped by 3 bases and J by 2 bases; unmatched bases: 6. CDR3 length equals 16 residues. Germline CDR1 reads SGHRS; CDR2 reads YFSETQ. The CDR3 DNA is TGCGCCAGCAGCTCCTCCGGGACTAGCGGACAAGAGACCCAGTACTTC. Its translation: CASSSSGTSGQETQYF.

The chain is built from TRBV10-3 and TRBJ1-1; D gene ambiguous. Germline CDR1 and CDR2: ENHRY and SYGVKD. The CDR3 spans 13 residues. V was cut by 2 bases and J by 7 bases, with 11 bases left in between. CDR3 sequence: CAISEGQVLEAFF. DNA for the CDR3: TGTGCCATCAGTGAGGGCCAGGTCCTTGAAGCTTTCTTT.

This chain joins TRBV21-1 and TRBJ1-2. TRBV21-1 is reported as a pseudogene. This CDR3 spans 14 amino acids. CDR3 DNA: TGTGCCAGCAGCAAGCCCGGGACGGACTATGGCTACACCTTC. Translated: CASSKPGTDYGYTF.

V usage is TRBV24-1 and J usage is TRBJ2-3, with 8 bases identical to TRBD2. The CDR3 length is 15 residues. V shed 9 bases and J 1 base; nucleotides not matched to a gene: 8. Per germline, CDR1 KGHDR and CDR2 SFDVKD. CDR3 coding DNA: TGTGCCACCGGGGGACGAGCGGGAGGCACAGATACGCAGTATTTT. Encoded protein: CATGGRAGGTDTQYF.

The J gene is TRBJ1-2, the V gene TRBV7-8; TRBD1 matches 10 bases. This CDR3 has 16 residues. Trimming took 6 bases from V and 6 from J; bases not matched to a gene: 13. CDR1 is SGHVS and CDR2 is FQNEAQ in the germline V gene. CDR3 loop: CASRLIGDRGHDGYTF. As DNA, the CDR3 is TGTGCCAGCAGACTGATCGGAGACAGGGGGCACGATGGCTACACCTTC.

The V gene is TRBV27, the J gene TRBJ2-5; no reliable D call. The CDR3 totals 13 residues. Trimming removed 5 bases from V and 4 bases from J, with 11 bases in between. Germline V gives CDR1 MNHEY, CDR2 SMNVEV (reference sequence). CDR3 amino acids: CASSRPGRETQYF. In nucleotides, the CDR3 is TGTGCCAGCAGTCGACCCGGCCGAGAGACCCAGTACTTC.

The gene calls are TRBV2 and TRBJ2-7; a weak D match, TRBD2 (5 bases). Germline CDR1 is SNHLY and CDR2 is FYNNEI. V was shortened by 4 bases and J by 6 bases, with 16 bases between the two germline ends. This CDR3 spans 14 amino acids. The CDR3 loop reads CASSGTGIAGEQYF. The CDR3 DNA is TGTGCCAGCAGTGGGACTGGCATAGCTGGCGAGCAGTACTTC.

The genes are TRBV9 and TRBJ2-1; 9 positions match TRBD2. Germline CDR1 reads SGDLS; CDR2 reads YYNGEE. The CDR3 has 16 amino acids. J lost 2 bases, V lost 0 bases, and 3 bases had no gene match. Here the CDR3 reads CASSVDSGGPYNEQFF. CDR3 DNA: TGTGCCAGCAGCGTAGATAGCGGGGGACCCTACAATGAGCAGTTCTTC.

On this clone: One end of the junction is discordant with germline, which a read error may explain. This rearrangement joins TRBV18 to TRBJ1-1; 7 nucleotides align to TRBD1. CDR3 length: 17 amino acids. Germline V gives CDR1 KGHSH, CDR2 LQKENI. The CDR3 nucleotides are TGTGCCAGCTCACCATCCGAGAGGACAGGAGGGGGGGCACGCATGCTCTTT. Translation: CASSPSERTGGGARMLF.

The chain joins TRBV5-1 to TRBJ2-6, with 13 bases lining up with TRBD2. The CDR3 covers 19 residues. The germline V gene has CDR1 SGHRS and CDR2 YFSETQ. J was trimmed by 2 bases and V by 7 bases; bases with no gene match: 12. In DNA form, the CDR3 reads TGCGCCAGCGAAGGGGATACTAGCGGGGGGGCCGCTGGGGCCAACGTCCTGACTTTC. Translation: CASEGDTSGGAAGANVLTF.

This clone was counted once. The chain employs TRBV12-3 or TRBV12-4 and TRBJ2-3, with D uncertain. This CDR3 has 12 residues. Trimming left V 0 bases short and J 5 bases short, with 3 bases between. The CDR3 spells CASSLAGDTQYF. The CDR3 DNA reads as TGTGCCAGCAGTTTAGCTGGAGATACGCAGTATTTT.

The CDR3 DNA sequence: TGTGCCAGCAGCGTAGATGGCTTCACGAACACCGGGGAGCTGTTTTTT. Translating gives CASSVDGFTNTGELFF. The rearrangement links TRBV9 to TRBJ2-2; D uncertain. The CDR3 spans 16 residues. The ends were cut back, 0 bases at V and 0 bases at J, with 9 bases in the middle. Germline V CDR1 and CDR2: SGDLS, YYNGEE. The variable domain in full, with the rest retrieved from reference TRBV9 and TRBJ2-2, is DSGVTQTPKHLITATGQRVTLRCSPRSGDLSVYWYQQSLDQGLQFLIQYYNGEERAKGNILERFSAQQFPDLHSELNLSSLELGDSALYFCASSVDGFTNTGELFFGEGSRLTVL.

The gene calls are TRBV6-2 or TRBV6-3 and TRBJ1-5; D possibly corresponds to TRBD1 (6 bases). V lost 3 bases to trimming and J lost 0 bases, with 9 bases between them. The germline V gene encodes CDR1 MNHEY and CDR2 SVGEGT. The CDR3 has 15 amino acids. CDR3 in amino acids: CASSYGTNSNQPQHF. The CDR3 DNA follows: TGTGCCAGCAGTTATGGGACAAATAGCAATCAGCCCCAGCATTTT.

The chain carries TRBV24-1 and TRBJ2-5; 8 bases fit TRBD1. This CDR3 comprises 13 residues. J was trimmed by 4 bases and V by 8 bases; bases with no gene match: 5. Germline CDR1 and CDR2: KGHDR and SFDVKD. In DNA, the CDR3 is TGTGCCACCAAACCCACAGGGGGAGAGACCCAGTACTTC. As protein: CATKPTGGETQYF.

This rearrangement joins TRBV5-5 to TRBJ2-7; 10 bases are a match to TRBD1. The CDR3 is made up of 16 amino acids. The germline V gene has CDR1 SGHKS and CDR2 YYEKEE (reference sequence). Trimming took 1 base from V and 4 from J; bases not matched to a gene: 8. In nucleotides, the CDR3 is TGTGCCAGCAGCTTGTCCGGGACAGGGGACCTATACGAGCAGTACTTC. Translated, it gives CASSLSGTGDLYEQYF.

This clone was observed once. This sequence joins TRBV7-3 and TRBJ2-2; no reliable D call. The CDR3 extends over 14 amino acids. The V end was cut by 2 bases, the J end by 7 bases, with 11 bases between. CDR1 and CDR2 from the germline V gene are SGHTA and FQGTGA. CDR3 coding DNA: TGTGCCAGCAGCTTAGGCCCGGCAGGCGGGGAGCTGTTTTTT. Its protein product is CASSLGPAGGELFF.

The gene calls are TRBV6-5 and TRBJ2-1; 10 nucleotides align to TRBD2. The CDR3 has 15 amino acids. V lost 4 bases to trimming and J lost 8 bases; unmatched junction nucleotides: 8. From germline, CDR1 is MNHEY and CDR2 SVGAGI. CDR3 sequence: CASSLSSGRGDEQFF. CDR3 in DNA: TGTGCCAGCAGTTTATCTAGCGGGAGAGGGGATGAGCAGTTCTTC.